The clone carrying this T cell receptor beta chain was observed a single time. What it recognizes is unknown. The sorted conventional CD4 T cells were gated as CD4+CD127+. These data originate in a study of B cell selection in AIRE deficiency. Regarding the study as a whole: About 29% of healthy-shared Treg sequences were found among patient Tconv cells. Tconv and Treg cells from AIRE-deficient patients resembled healthy donors in TCRBV usage, CDR3 length and diversity. Healthy donors alone shared about 32% of 4,000 or so Treg sequences; patients alone less than 9.5%.

The authors' processing: Conventional T cell pools: 95,000 to 120,000 distinct patient, approximately 130,000 donor TCRbeta sequences. Profiling relied on immunoSEQ multiplex PCR, and the TCRdb table lists in-frame clones only, not all of them. V and J calls and clone size are those listed in that table; D and trimming were worked out from the DNA. The sample includes some 19,000 clones, 97% of them seen just once. CDR1 and CDR2 from the germline V gene are SGHDT and YYEEEE. The CDR3 has 12 amino acids. V lost 4 bases and J 7 bases, leaving 9 bases between the germline ends. The specimen sequenced was conventional CD4+ T cells sorted from PBMCs. This clonotype was sampled from a human donor with AIRE deficiency. The chain combines TRBV5-6 with TRBJ2-1, with D perhaps given as TRBD1 or TRBD2 (6 bases each). The CDR3 DNA reads TGTGCCAGCAGCCGGGGGCTTAATGAGCAGTTCTTC. It yields the protein CASSRGLNEQFF.